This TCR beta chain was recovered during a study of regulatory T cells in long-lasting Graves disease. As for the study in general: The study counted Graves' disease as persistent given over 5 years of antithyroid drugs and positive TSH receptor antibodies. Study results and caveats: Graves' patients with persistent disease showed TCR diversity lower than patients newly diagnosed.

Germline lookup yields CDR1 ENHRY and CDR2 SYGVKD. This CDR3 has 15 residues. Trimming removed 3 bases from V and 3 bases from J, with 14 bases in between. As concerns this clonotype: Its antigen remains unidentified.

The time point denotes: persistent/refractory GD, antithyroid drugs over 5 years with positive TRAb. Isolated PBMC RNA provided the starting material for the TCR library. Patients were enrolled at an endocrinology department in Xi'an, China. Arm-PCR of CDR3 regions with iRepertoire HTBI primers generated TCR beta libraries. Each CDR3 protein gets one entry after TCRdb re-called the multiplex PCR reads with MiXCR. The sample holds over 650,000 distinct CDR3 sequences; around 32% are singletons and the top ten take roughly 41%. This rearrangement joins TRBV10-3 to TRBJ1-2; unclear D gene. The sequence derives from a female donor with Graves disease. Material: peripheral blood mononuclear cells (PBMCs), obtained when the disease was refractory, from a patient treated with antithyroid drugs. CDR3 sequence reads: CAISDPRREYYGYTF. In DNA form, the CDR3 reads TGTGCCATCAGTGATCCCCGAAGGGAATACTATGGCTACACCTTC.